This passage covers 8 T cell receptor beta chains from one sample sequenced in a study of cytomegalovirus exposure and HLA in healthy donors. PCR involved 60 Vbeta and 13 Jbeta primers. Assay used: immunoSEQ multiplex PCR; TCRdb lists only in-frame clones, some missing. The sample contains 200,000 to 300,000 clones, over 70% of which appear only once. The material sequenced was PBMCs. The receptor set was obtained from a woman aged 55-69 years in good health and CMV-seropositive.

The V and J genes are TRBV2 and TRBJ2-7; weak D call: TRBD1 (6 bases). The V and J ends lost 7 bases and 9 bases respectively, with 16 bases between them. CDR3 length equals 12 residues. From germline, CDR1 is SNHLY and CDR2 FYNNEI. The CDR3 region has the DNA TGTGCCAGCAAGTGGACAGCCTTAGGGCAGTACTTC. Translating gives CASKWTALGQYF.

This chain connects TRBV5-1 to TRBJ2-3, with D possibly matching TRBD2 (10 bases). CDR3 length equals 17 residues. V was shortened by 3 bases and J by 15 bases, with 32 bases between the two germline ends. Germline-derived CDR1 and CDR2 are SGHRS and YFSETQ. DNA of the CDR3: TGCGCCAGCAGCTGGACAGGGGCTAGCGGGAGAGCTCCTTCCTCATATTTT. It encodes CASSWTGASGRAPSSYF.

This chain links TRBV7-9 with TRBJ2-5; 9 positions match TRBD2. This CDR3 has 16 residues. Germline-derived CDR1 and CDR2 are SEHNR and FQNEAQ (reference sequence). The V and J ends lost 0 bases and 3 bases, in that order; junction bases with no gene match: 5. CDR3 DNA sequence: TGTGCCAGCAGCTTAGCGCGGCTAGCGGGAAAAGAGACCCAGTACTTC. Encoded protein: CASSLARLAGKETQYF.

The sample holds a few counts of this clone. The chain joins TRBV5-3 to TRBJ2-5, with a possible D match to TRBD2 (6 bases). TRBV5-3 is an open reading frame whose function is uncertain. V was clipped by 0 bases and J by 4 bases, with 16 bases between them. The CDR3 covers 16 residues. CDR3 residues: CARSLVRGLARETQYF. The CDR3 DNA sequence: TGTGCCAGAAGCTTGGTTCGAGGGCTAGCGAGAGAGACCCAGTACTTC.

CDR3: CASRASGLANTGELFF. CDR3 sequence (DNA): TGTGCCAGCAGAGCTTCGGGACTAGCGAACACCGGGGAGCTGTTTTTT. V gene TRBV6-6 combines with J gene TRBJ2-2; 8 bases are a match to TRBD2. Germline assignment: CDR1 MNHNY and CDR2 SVGAGI (reference sequence). J was trimmed by 0 bases and V by 6 bases; bases with no gene match: 6. This CDR3 is 16 amino acids long.

The chain couples TRBV30 to TRBJ2-2; a weak D match, TRBD1 (5 bases). CDR3 length: 13 amino acids. Per germline, CDR1 GTSNPN and CDR2 SVGIG (reference sequence). Deletions cut 4 bases from V and 2 bases from J, with 8 bases between. CDR3 sequence: CAWTRGNTGELFF. Written as DNA, the CDR3 is TGTGCCTGGACTAGGGGTAACACCGGGGAGCTGTTTTTT.

This sequence joins TRBV2 and TRBJ2-7; TRBD2 matches 13 bases. The J segment lost 4 bases and the V segment lost 6 bases, leaving 18 bases of the junction unmatched. The length of the CDR3 is 19 residues. Germline-derived CDR1 and CDR2 are SNHLY and FYNNEI. CDR3 DNA: TGTGCCAGCAGCACTTTGGGACTAGCGGGAAGCCCGCAGAGTTACGAGCAGTACTTC. This translates into CASSTLGLAGSPQSYEQYF.

CDR3 residues: CASSYSRRNYGYTF. CDR3 nucleotide sequence: TGTGCCAGCAGTTACTCGAGAAGAAACTATGGCTACACCTTC. The chain links TRBV6-5 to TRBJ1-2; D gene ambiguous. The CDR3 runs 14 residues. V was cut by 0 bases and J by 2 bases, with 7 bases left in between. Germline CDR1 is MNHEY and CDR2 is SVGAGI.